The 8 T cell receptor beta chains listed next were all sequenced from one sample in a study of T cell responses to AZD1222 COVID-19 vaccine. Only in-frame clones appear in the TCRdb table, and some are missing; sequencing was by immunoSEQ multiplex PCR. The sample contains roughly 130,000 clones, about 85% of which appear only once. Material: peripheral blood, obtained on day 0 of AZD1222 vaccination. The receptors derive from an adult in good health.

The chain carries TRBV11-2 and TRBJ1-5; D gene ambiguous. Germline V gene data show CDR1 as SGHAT and CDR2 as FQNNGV. The CDR3 runs to 14 residues. The V gene lost 6 bases and the J gene lost 0 bases, with 9 bases spanning the gap. CDR3 in DNA: TGTGCCAGCAGTCCGGACGGTAGCAATCAGCCCCAGCATTTT. Its protein product is CASSPDGSNQPQHF.

This clone occurred once. The rearrangement links TRBV7-6 to TRBJ1-5; D gene ambiguous. This CDR3 region has 13 residues. The germline CDR1 and CDR2 sequences are SGHVS and FNYEAQ. Trimming removed 1 base at V and 5 bases at J, with 6 bases between. CDR3 nucleotide sequence: TGTGCCAGCAGCTTAGGGTCCTATCAGCCCCAGCATTTT. Translation: CASSLGSYQPQHF.

V usage is TRBV5-1 and J usage is TRBJ1-1; a weak D match, TRBD1 (6 bases). This CDR3 region has 15 residues. The germline V gene has CDR1 SGHRS and CDR2 YFSETQ. Trimming shortened V by 3 bases and J by 8 bases, and 20 bases separated the two germline ends. This CDR3 reads CASSSYQGPRLEAFF. The CDR3 DNA reads TGCGCCAGCAGCTCTTACCAGGGGCCCAGGCTGGAAGCTTTCTTT.

The rearrangement uses TRBV27 and TRBJ2-2, with TRBD2 as a possible D gene (5 bases). The CDR3 contains 12 residues. The V gene's germline CDR1 is MNHEY and CDR2 SMNVEV (reference sequence). V was shortened by 3 bases and J by 7 bases, with 6 bases between the two germline ends. The CDR3 DNA reads as TGTGCCAGCAGTTTTGGGAGCGGGGAGCTGTTTTTT. Its translation is CASSFGSGELFF.

The chain couples TRBV5-5 to TRBJ1-2; D is undetermined. The V gene lost 0 bases and the J gene lost 8 bases, with 14 bases spanning the gap. Germline V lookup: CDR1 SGHKS, CDR2 YYEKEE (reference sequence). This CDR3 spans 14 amino acids. The CDR3 DNA is TGTGCCAGCAGCTTGGACGCTTTACCGGGCGGCTACACCTTC. It translates to CASSLDALPGGYTF.

The rearrangement links TRBV14 to TRBJ1-1; D ambiguous. In germline, CDR1 is SGHDN, CDR2 FVKESK. Trimming removed 2 bases from V and 4 bases from J, with 20 bases in between. The CDR3 is 17 residues long. CDR3 bases: TGTGCCAGCAGCCAATTATTCCCGACACACGGTGTCACTGAAGCTTTCTTT. Translated, it gives CASSQLFPTHGVTEAFF.

The chain is built from TRBV25-1 and TRBJ2-7, with 10 bases that match TRBD2. Trimming cost V 6 bases and J 2 bases; bases outside gene matches: 4. There are 14 residues in the CDR3. CDR1 MGHDK and CDR2 SYGVNS come from the germline V gene. The CDR3 nucleotides read TGTGCCAGCAGGATAGCGGGGGGCCCCTACGAGCAGTACTTC. Its protein product is CASRIAGGPYEQYF.

The CDR3 here is CSASPGTVNYGYTF. The CDR3 DNA reads as TGCAGTGCTAGTCCCGGGACAGTTAACTATGGCTACACCTTC. This chain joins TRBV20-1 and TRBJ1-2, with 7 bases matching TRBD1. The ends lost 3 bases at V and 1 base at J; junction bases unmatched: 5. Germline loops: CDR1 DFQATT, CDR2 SNEGSKA (reference sequence). There are 14 residues in the CDR3.